Included here is one T cell receptor (beta chain) sequence, with context. Its specificity is unknown. Whole-study findings and limits: Tumor memory CD4+ T cell TCR gene usage clustered with blood and lymph node memory CD4+ cells and lymph node naive CD4+ cells.

The germline CDR1 and CDR2 sequences are SGHRS and YFSETQ. Trimming at V came to 4 bases and at J to 4 bases, leaving 6 bases not matched to a gene. CDR3 length: 14 residues. After constant-region reverse-primer amplification, full-length variable regions underwent semi-nested PCR with Nested Universal Primer A. A single record per CDR3 protein comes from TCRdb applying MiXCR to the 5' RACE reads. The sample lists approximately 53,000 distinct CDR3 sequences; around 26% were seen once. The V call is TRBV5-1, the J call TRBJ1-2; 8 nucleotides agree with TRBD1. Sequencing was performed on tumor-infiltrating memory CD4+ T cells sorted from the breast tumor. The sample's subset: memory CD4+ T cells, CD4+CD45RO+CD25-. The source of this sequence is a female donor with breast cancer. The CDR3, as DNA: TGCGCCAGCAGCATAGGACAGGGCGTCTATGGCTACACCTTC. It codes for CASSIGQGVYGYTF.